This TCR beta chain originates from a study of shared clonotypes between healthy human individuals. Per the germline V gene, CDR1 is SGHAT and CDR2 is FQNNGV. CDR3 length equals 12 residues. Between the trimmed V and J ends, which lost 3 bases and 4 bases, there was a span of 6 bases. Whole-study results and caveats: Clonotypes shared by all four donors outscored non-shared clonotypes in generation probability.

TCRdb's copy holds only in-frame clones and misses some; the assay was immunoSEQ multiplex PCR. The sample has approximately 740,000 clones, around two thirds seen once. Concerning this clone itself: The antigen is undetermined.

Sequencing was done on a sample of memory CD4+ T cells sorted from blood. Subset meaning: CD45RA-negative fraction. The rearrangement uses TRBV11-2 and TRBJ1-2, with D possibly TRBD1 on 6 matching bases. The origin of this receptor is a woman aged 25 to 45 in good health. CDR3 bases: TGTGCCAGCAGCTTGGACAGCTATGGCTACACCTTC. This codes for CASSLDSYGYTF. The full variable domain, in which reference TRBV11-2 and TRBJ1-2 provide the parts outside the CDR3, is EAGVAQSPRYKIIEKRQSVAFWCNPISGHATLYWYQQILGQGPKLLIQFQNNGVVDDSQLPKDRFSAERLKGVDSTLKIQPAKLEDSAVYLCASSLDSYGYTFGSGTRLTVV.